A single sample gave rise to the 29 T cell receptor beta chains below, sequenced in a study of early T cells in non-severe SARS-CoV-2 infection. MiXCR, applied by TCRdb to the 5' RACE reads, yields one record per CDR3 protein. This repertoire shows roughly 97,000 distinct CDR3 sequences, about 10% found once; its top ten account for approximately 4.5%. This material consisted of whole blood, taken at baseline. These receptor sequences come from an adult who was a healthcare worker with PCR-confirmed SARS-CoV-2 infection or an uninfected control (not recorded which).

Of note for this clonotype: This clone may be a read error of a much larger clone one base away. The chain couples TRBV6-1 to TRBJ1-1, with TRBD1 as a possible D gene (5 bases). There are 13 residues in the CDR3. Germline assignment: CDR1 MNHNS and CDR2 SASEGT. The CDR3 region has the DNA TGTGCCAGCAAGGAGGGGCCGAACACTGTAGCTTTCTTT. This codes for CASKEGPNTVAFF.

This clonotype was observed a handful of times. The chain has TRBV9 and TRBJ2-1; D tentatively reads TRBD1 or TRBD2 (5 bases each). Per germline, CDR1 SGDLS and CDR2 YYNGEE. The CDR3 spans 16 residues. V was shortened by 0 bases and J by 5 bases, with 15 bases between the two germline ends. CDR3 bases: TGTGCCAGCAGCGTAGAGGGGCGGGTAGGCGACAATGAGCAGTTCTTC. It is translated as CASSVEGRVGDNEQFF.

This sequence joins TRBV5-1 and TRBJ1-2; TRBD1 is a possible D gene (6 bases). In germline, CDR1 is SGHRS, CDR2 YFSETQ. CDR3 length: 14 residues. The ends were cut back, 4 bases at V and 8 bases at J, with 18 bases in the middle. CDR3 nucleotides: TGCGCCAGCAGCCGGGACATAAATCTCGAGGGCTACACCTTC. Encoded protein: CASSRDINLEGYTF.

In its sample, this clonotype was seen a few times. This chain links TRBV7-8 with TRBJ2-1; D assignment may be TRBD1 or TRBD2 (5 bases each). The CDR3 runs to 14 residues. Germline CDR1 SGHVS, CDR2 FQNEAQ. Trimming removed 10 bases at V and 2 bases at J, with 15 bases between. CDR3: CATSRGDPYNEQFF. CDR3 in DNA: TGTGCCACTAGTCGGGGCGACCCCTACAATGAGCAGTTCTTC. Complete variable domain (other parts from reference TRBV7-8 and TRBJ2-1): GAGVSQSPRYKVAKRGQDVALRCDPISGHVSLFWYQQALGQGPEFLTYFQNEAQLDKSGLPSDRFFAERPEGSVSTLKIQRTQQEDSAVYLCATSRGDPYNEQFFGPGTRLTVL.

The gene calls are TRBV6-6 and TRBJ1-3, with no clear D. V shed 2 bases and J shed 4 bases, with 3 bases lying between them. CDR3 length equals 12 residues. Per germline, CDR1 MNHNY and CDR2 SVGAGI (reference sequence). The CDR3 coding sequence is TGTGCCAGCAGTTACGGAGGAAACACCATATATTTT. Translation: CASSYGGNTIYF.

The chain recombines TRBV7-2 with TRBJ2-7; 11 bases align to TRBD1. The CDR3 has 14 residues. Trimming at V came to 1 base and at J to 6 bases, leaving 2 bases not matched to a gene. Germline V gene sequence: CDR1 SGHTA, CDR2 FQGNSA. This CDR3 reads CASSLGTGGSEQYF. For the CDR3, the DNA is TGTGCCAGCAGCTTAGGGACAGGGGGCTCCGAGCAGTACTTC.

This clonotype was seen more than once but under ten times. This chain joins TRBV19 and TRBJ2-7; D call uncertain. The CDR3 sequence is 17 residues long. V dropped 3 bases and J dropped 5 bases, with 23 bases sitting between them. Germline CDR1 reads LNHDA; CDR2 reads SQIVND (reference sequence). In nucleotides, the CDR3 is TGTGCCAGTAGTATTTTCGGTTGGGGAAACATGAGCGACGAGCAGTACTTC. Residues: CASSIFGWGNMSDEQYF. Full variable domain (remainder filled in from reference TRBV19 and TRBJ2-7): DGGITQSPKYLFRKEGQNVTLSCEQNLNHDAMYWYRQDPGQGLRLIYYSQIVNDFQKGDIAEGYSVSREKKESFPLTVTSAQKNPTAFYLCASSIFGWGNMSDEQYFGPGTRLTVT.

This clonotype was detected many times. The V and J genes are TRBV3-1 and TRBJ2-1; maybe TRBD1 (6 bases). Trimming took 3 bases from V and 0 from J, leaving 12 bases between them. The CDR3 has 16 residues. Germline V lookup: CDR1 LGHDT, CDR2 YNNKEL (reference sequence). CDR3 DNA: TGTGCCAGCAGCCAGAGGGACACGAGCTCCTACAATGAGCAGTTCTTC. Translating it yields CASSQRDTSSYNEQFF.

This chain connects TRBV18 to TRBJ2-1; D is undetermined. The germline CDR1 and CDR2 sequences are KGHSH and LQKENI. The CDR3 consists of 15 residues. Trimming removed 5 bases from V and 0 bases from J, with 11 bases in between. The CDR3 DNA follows: TGTGCCAGCTCAGGAACAAGAAGCTCCTACAATGAGCAGTTCTTC. Translating gives CASSGTRSSYNEQFF.

This sequence joins TRBV5-4 and TRBJ2-1; D tentatively reads TRBD1 or TRBD2 (5 bases each). V dropped 3 bases and J dropped 5 bases, with 12 bases sitting between them. Looked up from germline, CDR1 is SGHNT and CDR2 is YYREEE (reference sequence). The CDR3 runs to 14 residues. The CDR3 is CASSSRDGNNEQFF. CDR3 nucleotide sequence: TGTGCCAGCAGCTCCCGGGACGGTAACAATGAGCAGTTCTTC.

This sequence joins TRBV18 and TRBJ1-1; D uncertain. This CDR3 is built from 13 residues. Germline V CDR1 and CDR2: KGHSH, LQKENI. Between the trimmed V and J ends, which lost 0 bases and 6 bases, there was a span of 8 bases. CDR3 sequence: CASSPPSGAEAFF. The CDR3 nucleotides are TGTGCCAGCTCACCACCGTCCGGGGCTGAAGCTTTCTTT.

This chain joins TRBV19 and TRBJ2-2, with TRBD1 matching 7 bases. The germline V gene encodes CDR1 LNHDA and CDR2 SQIVND (reference sequence). The trim removed 8 bases at V and 7 bases at J, leaving 7 bases unmatched. This CDR3 contains 13 residues. The CDR3 DNA is TGTGCCAGTCGACAGGGCAAAAGCGGGGAGCTGTTTTTT. This codes for CASRQGKSGELFF.

This clonotype was seen only a few times. At one of its ends the junction is not consistent with the germline gene, which may arise from a read error. The chain carries TRBV6-6 and TRBJ2-5, with 7 bases aligning to TRBD1. The CDR3 is made up of 13 amino acids. CDR1 is MNHNY and CDR2 is SVGAGI in the germline V gene (reference sequence). The CDR3 nucleotides are TGTGCCGGCAGACAGGGCGAGGGGGAGACCCAGTACTTC. This translates into CAGRQGEGETQYF.

There are a few counts of this clonotype. This chain uses TRBV19 with TRBJ2-1; 7 positions match TRBD1. The junction had 12 bases not matched to a gene; V was cut back by 6 bases and J by 13 bases. CDR3 size: 13 residues. Germline lookup yields CDR1 LNHDA and CDR2 SQIVND (reference sequence). Here the CDR3 DNA reads TGTGCCAGTAGCACCAAACAGGGGCTGGATCAGTTCTTC. Translating gives CASSTKQGLDQFF.

This clonotype was seen many times. The chain uses TRBV11-2 and TRBJ2-7; 9 bases agree with TRBD1. Germline V CDR1 and CDR2: SGHAT, FQNNGV. The CDR3 sequence is 15 residues long. With V trimmed by 2 bases and J by 1 base, 3 bases remained unmatched. CDR3 region: CASSLSGTGSYEQYF. For the CDR3, the DNA is TGTGCCAGCAGCTTATCCGGGACAGGGTCCTACGAGCAGTACTTC.

The chain combines TRBV3-1 with TRBJ1-6; the match to TRBD1 covers 10 bases. With V trimmed by 5 bases and J by 4 bases, 11 bases remained unmatched. Germline CDR1 and CDR2: LGHDT and YNNKEL (reference sequence). CDR3 length: 18 residues. CDR3 region: CASSTRQGAGGYNSPLHF. The CDR3 coding sequence is TGTGCCAGCAGCACCAGACAGGGGGCGGGAGGATATAATTCACCCCTCCACTTT.

Concerning this clonotype itself: Possible read error: a much larger clone is one base away. The CDR3 DNA reads as TGCAGCGTTACCCCCGCAGATACGCAGTATTTT. Translated, it gives CSVTPADTQYF. The gene calls are TRBV29-1 and TRBJ2-3; no reliable D call. Trimming took off 5 bases at V and 4 bases at J, with 7 bases between the two ends. This CDR3 is built from 11 residues. Germline V gene lookup returns CDR1 SQVTM and CDR2 ANQGSEA.

The V and J genes are TRBV20-1 and TRBJ2-7; TRBD2 matches at 10 bases. V was pared by 2 bases and J by 3 bases, with 4 bases of the junction left unmatched. Per the germline V gene, CDR1 is DFQATT and CDR2 is SNEGSKA (reference sequence). The CDR3 is 14 amino acids. CDR3 DNA sequence: TGCAGTGCTAGAACTACTAGCGGGGTCTACGAGCAGTACTTC. The encoded protein is CSARTTSGVYEQYF.

The genes are TRBV27 and TRBJ2-7, with 8 bases aligning to TRBD1. The CDR3 totals 14 residues. The germline V gene has CDR1 MNHEY and CDR2 SMNVEV (reference sequence). V shed 5 bases, J shed 5 bases, and the junction held 8 bases outside the gene matches. The CDR3 sequence: CASSPDRESDEQYF. CDR3 nucleotides: TGTGCCAGCAGTCCGGACAGGGAGTCGGACGAGCAGTACTTC.

This chain joins TRBV10-3 and TRBJ2-2; D is unclear. V was shortened by 1 base and J by 8 bases, with 11 bases between the two germline ends. This CDR3 contains 14 residues. Germline lookup yields CDR1 ENHRY and CDR2 SYGVKD. CDR3 residues: CAISEFKSAGELFF. The CDR3 DNA reads TGTGCCATCAGTGAGTTTAAGTCCGCGGGGGAGCTGTTTTTT.

The chain combines TRBV19 with TRBJ2-2, with 10 positions matching TRBD1. Germline V gene sequence: CDR1 LNHDA, CDR2 SQIVND (reference sequence). The CDR3 contains 16 residues. The V gene end was trimmed by 5 bases and the J gene end by 3 bases; junction bases not matched to a gene: 6. The CDR3 protein is CASSPWTGGHTGELFF. CDR3 sequence (DNA): TGTGCCAGTAGTCCGTGGACAGGGGGACACACCGGGGAGCTGTTTTTT.

This clonotype appeared many times. This chain joins TRBV10-3 and TRBJ2-1, with TRBD2 matching 7 bases. From germline, CDR1 is ENHRY and CDR2 SYGVKD. The J segment lost 9 bases and the V segment lost 7 bases, leaving 6 bases of the junction unmatched. The CDR3 contains 12 residues. This CDR3 is CAITAGEGEQFF. In DNA form, the CDR3 reads TGTGCCATCACGGCGGGGGAGGGTGAGCAGTTCTTC.

This clonotype was seen ten or more times. V and J are TRBV19 and TRBJ2-3, with D perhaps TRBD1 or TRBD2 (5 bases each). V gave up 3 bases and J gave up 6 bases, with 19 bases separating them. CDR1 LNHDA and CDR2 SQIVND come from the germline V gene (reference sequence). The CDR3 is made up of 16 amino acids. The CDR3 loop is CASSISGTSSLDTQYF. CDR3 DNA sequence: TGTGCCAGTAGTATCTCCGGGACCAGCAGTCTCGATACGCAGTATTTT.

The chain uses TRBV20-1 and TRBJ1-5; 7 bases match TRBD1. The CDR3 extends over 12 amino acids. CDR1 and CDR2 from the germline V gene are DFQATT and SNEGSKA (reference sequence). V shed 4 bases, J shed 5 bases, and the junction held 2 bases outside the gene matches. This chain's CDR3 is CSAMDRYQPQHF. CDR3 sequence (DNA): TGCAGTGCTATGGACAGGTATCAGCCCCAGCATTTT.

CDR3 in DNA: TGTGCCAGCAGCGCCCGACTAGCGGGAAGCGAGCAGTACTTC. It is translated as CASSARLAGSEQYF. This chain connects TRBV7-2 to TRBJ2-7, with 11 bases aligning to TRBD2. Per germline, CDR1 SGHTA and CDR2 FQGNSA. The CDR3 extends over 14 amino acids. V was pared by 5 bases and J by 6 bases, with 6 bases of the junction left unmatched.

Ten or more counts support this clonotype. The V call is TRBV2, the J call TRBJ1-5; 9 bases match TRBD1. This CDR3 has 16 amino acids. V shed 4 bases and J 2 bases; nucleotides not matched to a gene: 6. Germline loops: CDR1 SNHLY, CDR2 FYNNEI. The CDR3 protein is CASSVRQGVRNQPQHF. In DNA, the CDR3 is TGTGCCAGCAGTGTACGACAGGGGGTCCGCAATCAGCCCCAGCATTTT.

There are a few counts of this clonotype. The chain links TRBV7-3 to TRBJ2-2, with D possibly TRBD2 on 6 matching bases. Trimming left V 0 bases short and J 6 bases short, with 14 bases between. The CDR3 length is 16 residues. Germline lookup yields CDR1 SGHTA and CDR2 FQGTGA. CDR3 nucleotides: TGTGCCAGCAGCTTAACCCGACTAGGAGCGGCCGGGGAGCTGTTTTTT. It translates to CASSLTRLGAAGELFF.

The gene calls are TRBV5-5 and TRBJ1-1; 8 nucleotides line up with TRBD1. The V gene end was trimmed by 4 bases and the J gene end by 0 bases; junction bases not matched to a gene: 5. This CDR3 is 15 amino acids long. Germline assignment: CDR1 SGHKS and CDR2 YYEKEE (reference sequence). The chain's CDR3 is CASSRGTGLNTEAFF. CDR3 DNA: TGTGCCAGCAGCCGTGGGACAGGTTTGAACACTGAAGCTTTCTTT.

The chain uses TRBV5-1 and TRBJ2-3; D not resolved. In germline, CDR1 is SGHRS, CDR2 YFSETQ. V was clipped by 0 bases and J by 6 bases, with 20 bases between them. CDR3 length: 17 residues. The CDR3 protein is CASSLDGQTLLSDTQYF. As DNA, the CDR3 is TGCGCCAGCAGCTTGGACGGCCAGACCCTTCTTTCGGATACGCAGTATTTT.